One T cell receptor beta chain is described in this entry. What it recognizes is unknown. The CDR3 runs to 22 residues. Looked up from germline, CDR1 is SGHRS and CDR2 is YFSETQ. After removal of 2 bases from V and 0 bases from J, the junction contained 19 bases not matched to a gene. This table comes from immunoSEQ multiplex PCR, and its TCRdb copy is limited to in-frame clones, with some not included. The top ten hold 12% of the sample, which has roughly 100,000 clones, 81% seen once. These data are taken from a study of glioma-infiltrating T cells after dendritic cell vaccination. Study-wide points: No direct clonality-survival link was found; a diverse polyclonal response may matter.

The TCR was taken from a human donor with glioblastoma. This sequence joins TRBV5-1 and TRBJ2-6; 8 bases align to TRBD1. Sequenced material: blood, taken before dendritic cell vaccination. DNA of the CDR3: TGCGCCAGCAGCTTTCGCGACAGGGGCATTGGGTATGGTGGCTCTGGGGCCAACGTCCTGACTTTC. Translating gives CASSFRDRGIGYGGSGANVLTF.